The present TCR beta chain was sequenced within a study of T cell repertoires in cytomegalovirus infection. Study-wide background: Selected CMV epitopes included recently identified HLA-C-restricted ones as well as well-studied HLA-B-restricted ones. In public TCR beta signatures, there were indications of both CMV infection and matching HLA type.

V dropped 2 bases and J dropped 3 bases, with 8 bases sitting between them. CDR1 is MGHDK, CDR2 SYGVNS, per germline. The CDR3 runs to 13 residues. Study observations and caveats: The ex vivo response was dominated by HLA-C-restricted CMV-specific TCR beta clonotypes. Summed frequency of public TCR beta families distinguished CMV carriers with the relevant HLA.

One entry per CDR3 protein, called by TCRdb with MiXCR from the reads. Among 200,000 or so distinct CDR3 sequences listed, around two fifths were seen once. The sample holds a few counts of this clonotype. No antigen is known for it. This sequence originates from a human donor in good health (CMV status not recorded). Some clones in this sample may be carry-over from other donors' samples. The chain links TRBV25-1 to TRBJ2-7; no firm D call. This specimen consisted of CD8+ T cells from cultured PBMCs, obtained from culture after CMV antigen stimulation. The CDR3 loop reads CASSEVDRYEQYF. CDR3 coding DNA: TGTGCCAGCAGTGAAGTGGACCGCTACGAGCAGTACTTC.